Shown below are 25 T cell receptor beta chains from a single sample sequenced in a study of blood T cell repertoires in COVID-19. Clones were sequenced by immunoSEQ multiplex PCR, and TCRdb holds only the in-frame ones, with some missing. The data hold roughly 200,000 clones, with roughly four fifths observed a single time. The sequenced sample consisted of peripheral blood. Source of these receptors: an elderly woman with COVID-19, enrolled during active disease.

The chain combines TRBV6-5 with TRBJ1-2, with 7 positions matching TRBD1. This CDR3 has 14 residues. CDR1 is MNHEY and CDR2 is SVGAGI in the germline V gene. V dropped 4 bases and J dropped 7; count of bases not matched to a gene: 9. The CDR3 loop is CASSSRQGGLGYTF. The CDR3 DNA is TGTGCCAGCAGTTCCCGGCAGGGGGGCCTTGGCTACACCTTC.

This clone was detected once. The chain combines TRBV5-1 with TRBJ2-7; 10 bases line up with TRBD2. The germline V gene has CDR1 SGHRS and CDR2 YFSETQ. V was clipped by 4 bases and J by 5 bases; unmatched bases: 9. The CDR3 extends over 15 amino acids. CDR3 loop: CASSHGASGSHEQYF. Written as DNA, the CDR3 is TGCGCCAGCAGCCACGGGGCTAGCGGGAGCCACGAGCAGTACTTC.

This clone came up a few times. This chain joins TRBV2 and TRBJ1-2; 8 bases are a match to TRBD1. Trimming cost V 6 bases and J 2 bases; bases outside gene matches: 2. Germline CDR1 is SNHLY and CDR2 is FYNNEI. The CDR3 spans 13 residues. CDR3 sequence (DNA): TGTGCCAGCAGGGGGGACAGGAACTATGGCTACACCTTC. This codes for CASRGDRNYGYTF.

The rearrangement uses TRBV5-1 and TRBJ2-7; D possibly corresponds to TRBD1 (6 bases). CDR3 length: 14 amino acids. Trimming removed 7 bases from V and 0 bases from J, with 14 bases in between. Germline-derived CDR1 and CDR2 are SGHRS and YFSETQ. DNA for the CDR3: TGCGCCAGCCGATTGTTAGGGGGCTCCTACGAGCAGTACTTC. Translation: CASRLLGGSYEQYF.

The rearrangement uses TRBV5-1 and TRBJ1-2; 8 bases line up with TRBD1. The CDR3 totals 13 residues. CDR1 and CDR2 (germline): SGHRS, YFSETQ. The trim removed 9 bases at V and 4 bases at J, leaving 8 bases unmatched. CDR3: CATRPGQGYGYTF. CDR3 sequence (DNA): TGCGCCACCAGACCCGGACAGGGCTATGGCTACACCTTC.

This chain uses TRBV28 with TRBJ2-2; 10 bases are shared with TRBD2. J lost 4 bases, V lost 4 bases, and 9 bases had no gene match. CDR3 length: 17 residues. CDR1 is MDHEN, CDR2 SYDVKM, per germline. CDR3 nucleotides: TGTGCCAGCAGTTCCCCCAGGACTAGCGGTCCCACCGGGGAGCTGTTTTTT. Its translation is CASSSPRTSGPTGELFF.

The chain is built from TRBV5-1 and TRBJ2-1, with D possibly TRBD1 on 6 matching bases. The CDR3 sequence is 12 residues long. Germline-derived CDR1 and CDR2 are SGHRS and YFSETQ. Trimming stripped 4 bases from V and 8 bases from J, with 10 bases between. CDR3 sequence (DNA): TGCGCCAGCAGCCTACCAGGGGATGAGCAGTTCTTC. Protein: CASSLPGDEQFF.

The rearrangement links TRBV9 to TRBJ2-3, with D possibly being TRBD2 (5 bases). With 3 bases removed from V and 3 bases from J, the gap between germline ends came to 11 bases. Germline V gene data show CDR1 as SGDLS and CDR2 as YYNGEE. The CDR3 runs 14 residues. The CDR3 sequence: CASSEGAVTDTQYF. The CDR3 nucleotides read TGTGCCAGCAGCGAGGGAGCAGTTACAGATACGCAGTATTTT.

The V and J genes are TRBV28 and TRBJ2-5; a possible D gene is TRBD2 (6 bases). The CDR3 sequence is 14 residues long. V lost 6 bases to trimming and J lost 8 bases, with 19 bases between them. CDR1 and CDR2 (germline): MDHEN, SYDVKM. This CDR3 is CASSAQAGWKTQYF. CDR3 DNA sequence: TGTGCCAGCAGCGCTCAGGCGGGGTGGAAAACCCAGTACTTC. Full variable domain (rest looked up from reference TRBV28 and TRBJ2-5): DVKVTQSSRYLVKRTGEKVFLECVQDMDHENMFWYRQDPGLGLRLIYFSYDVKMKEKGDIPEGYSVSREKKERFSLILESASTNQTSMYLCASSAQAGWKTQYFGPGTRLLVL.

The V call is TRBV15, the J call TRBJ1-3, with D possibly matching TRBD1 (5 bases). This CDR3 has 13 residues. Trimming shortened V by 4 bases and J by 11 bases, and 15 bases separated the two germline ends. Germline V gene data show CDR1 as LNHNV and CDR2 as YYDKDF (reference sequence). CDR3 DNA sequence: TGTGCCACCAGCACCCCAGGGTCGGGGGCCATATATTTT. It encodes CATSTPGSGAIYF.

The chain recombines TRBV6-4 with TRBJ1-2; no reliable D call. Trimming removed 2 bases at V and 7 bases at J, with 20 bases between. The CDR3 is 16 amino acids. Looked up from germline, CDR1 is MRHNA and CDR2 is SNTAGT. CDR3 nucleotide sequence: TGTGCCAGCAGTGACCTCTCGGGGAGCCTGAACCTTGGCTACACCTTC. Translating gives CASSDLSGSLNLGYTF.

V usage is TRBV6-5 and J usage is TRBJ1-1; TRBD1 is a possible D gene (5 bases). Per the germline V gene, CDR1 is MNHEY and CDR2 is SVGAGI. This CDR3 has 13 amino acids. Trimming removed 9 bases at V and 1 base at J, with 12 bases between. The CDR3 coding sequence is TGTGCCAGTTTCAGGCAGGGGAACACTGAAGCTTTCTTT. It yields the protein CASFRQGNTEAFF.

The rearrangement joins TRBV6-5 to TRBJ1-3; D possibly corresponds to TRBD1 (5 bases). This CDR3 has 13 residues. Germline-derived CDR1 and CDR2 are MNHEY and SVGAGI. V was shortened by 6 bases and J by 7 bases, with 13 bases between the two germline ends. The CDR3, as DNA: TGTGCCAGCAGGGGCGGACAATCCAACACCATATATTTT. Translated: CASRGGQSNTIYF.

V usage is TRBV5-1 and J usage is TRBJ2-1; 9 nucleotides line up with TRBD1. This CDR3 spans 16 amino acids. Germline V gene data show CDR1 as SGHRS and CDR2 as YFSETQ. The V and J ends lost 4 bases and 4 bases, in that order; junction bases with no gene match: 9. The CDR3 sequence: CASSHGTGPLYNEQFF. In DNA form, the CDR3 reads TGCGCCAGCAGCCACGGGACAGGGCCACTATACAATGAGCAGTTCTTC.

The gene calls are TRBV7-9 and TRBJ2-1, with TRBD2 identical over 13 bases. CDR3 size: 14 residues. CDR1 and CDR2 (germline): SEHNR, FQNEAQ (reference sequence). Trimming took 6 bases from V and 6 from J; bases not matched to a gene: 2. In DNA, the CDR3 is TGTGCCAGCAGAAGGACTAGCGGGAGCAATGAGCAGTTCTTC. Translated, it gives CASRRTSGSNEQFF.

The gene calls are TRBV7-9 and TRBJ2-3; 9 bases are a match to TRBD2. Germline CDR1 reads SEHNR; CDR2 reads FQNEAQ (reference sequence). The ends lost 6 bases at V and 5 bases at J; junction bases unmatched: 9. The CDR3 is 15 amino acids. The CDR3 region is CASSHSGSGKDTQYF. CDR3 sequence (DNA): TGTGCCAGCAGTCATAGCGGGAGTGGGAAAGATACGCAGTATTTT.

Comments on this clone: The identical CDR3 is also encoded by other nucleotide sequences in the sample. The CDR3 loop is CASSLQGGTEAFF. DNA for the CDR3: TGTGCCAGCAGCCTACAGGGTGGGACTGAAGCTTTCTTT. V gene TRBV28 combines with J gene TRBJ1-1, with D maybe TRBD1 (6 bases). Germline V CDR1 and CDR2: MDHEN, SYDVKM. The CDR3 runs 13 residues. V was clipped by 6 bases and J by 5 bases, with 13 bases between them.

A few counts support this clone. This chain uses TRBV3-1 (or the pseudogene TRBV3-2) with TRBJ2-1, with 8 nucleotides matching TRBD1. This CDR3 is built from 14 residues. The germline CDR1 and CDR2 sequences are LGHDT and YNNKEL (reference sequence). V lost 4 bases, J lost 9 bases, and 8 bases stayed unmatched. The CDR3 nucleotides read TGTGCCAGCAGCCCCCTGCGCAGGGGGCGTGAGCAGTTCTTC. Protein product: CASSPLRRGREQFF.

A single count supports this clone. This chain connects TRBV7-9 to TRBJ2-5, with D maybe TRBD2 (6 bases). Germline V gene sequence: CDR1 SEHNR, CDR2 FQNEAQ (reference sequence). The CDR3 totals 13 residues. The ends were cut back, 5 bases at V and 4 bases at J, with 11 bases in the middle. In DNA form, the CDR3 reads TGTGCCAGCAGCCAGACTAGTGTAGAGACCCAGTACTTC. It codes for CASSQTSVETQYF.

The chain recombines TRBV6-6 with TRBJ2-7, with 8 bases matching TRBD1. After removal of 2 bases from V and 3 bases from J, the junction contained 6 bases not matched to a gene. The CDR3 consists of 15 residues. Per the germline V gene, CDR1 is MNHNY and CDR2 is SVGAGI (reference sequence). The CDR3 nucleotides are TGTGCCAGCAGTTACCCTGGACAGGGAAACTACGAGCAGTACTTC. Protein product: CASSYPGQGNYEQYF.

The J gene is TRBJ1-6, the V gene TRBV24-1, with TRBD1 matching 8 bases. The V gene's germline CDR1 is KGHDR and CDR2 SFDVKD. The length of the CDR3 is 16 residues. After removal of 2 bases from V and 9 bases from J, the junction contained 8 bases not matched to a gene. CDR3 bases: TGTGCCACCAGTGATTCGGGGCAGGGGGCTAGTTCACCCCTCCACTTT. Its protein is CATSDSGQGASSPLHF.

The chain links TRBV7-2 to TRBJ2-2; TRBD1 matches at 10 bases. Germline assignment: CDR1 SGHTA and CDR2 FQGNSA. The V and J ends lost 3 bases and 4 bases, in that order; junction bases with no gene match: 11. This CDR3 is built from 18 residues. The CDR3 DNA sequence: TGTGCCAGCAGCTTCCACCCGGCGGACAGGGGGAGCACCGGGGAGCTGTTTTTT. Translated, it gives CASSFHPADRGSTGELFF.

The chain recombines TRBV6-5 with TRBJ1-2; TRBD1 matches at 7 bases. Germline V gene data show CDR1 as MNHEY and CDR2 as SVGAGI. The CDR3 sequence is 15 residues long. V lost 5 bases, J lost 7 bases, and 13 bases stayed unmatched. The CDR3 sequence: CASSPGFPGGFGYTF. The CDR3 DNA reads TGTGCCAGCAGTCCCGGGTTCCCAGGGGGTTTTGGCTACACCTTC.

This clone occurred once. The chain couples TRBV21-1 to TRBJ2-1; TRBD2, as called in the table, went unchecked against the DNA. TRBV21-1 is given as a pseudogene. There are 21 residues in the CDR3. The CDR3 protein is CASSPKGLDETSISRYNEQFF. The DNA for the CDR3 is TGTGCCAGCAGCCCCAAGGGACTAGACGAAACAAGCATCTCGAGGTACAATGAGCAGTTCTTC.

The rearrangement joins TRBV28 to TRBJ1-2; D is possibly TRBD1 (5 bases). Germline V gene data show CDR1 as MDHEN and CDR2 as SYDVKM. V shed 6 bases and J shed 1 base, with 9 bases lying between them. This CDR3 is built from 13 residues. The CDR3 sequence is CASRGDSNYGYTF. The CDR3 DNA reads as TGTGCCAGCAGGGGCGACAGTAACTATGGCTACACCTTC.